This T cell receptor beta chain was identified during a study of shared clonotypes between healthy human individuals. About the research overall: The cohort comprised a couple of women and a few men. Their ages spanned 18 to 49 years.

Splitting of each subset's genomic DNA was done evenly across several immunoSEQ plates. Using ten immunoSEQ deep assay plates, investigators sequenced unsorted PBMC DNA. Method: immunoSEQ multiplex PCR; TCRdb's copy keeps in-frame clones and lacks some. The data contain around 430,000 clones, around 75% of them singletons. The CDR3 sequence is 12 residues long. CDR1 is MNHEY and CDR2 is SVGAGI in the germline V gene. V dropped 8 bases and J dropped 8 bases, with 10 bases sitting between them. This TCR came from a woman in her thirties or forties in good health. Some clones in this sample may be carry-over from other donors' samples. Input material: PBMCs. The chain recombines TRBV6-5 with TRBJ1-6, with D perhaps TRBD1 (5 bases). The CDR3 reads CASGVGDSPLHF. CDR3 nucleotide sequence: TGTGCCAGCGGTGTGGGGGATTCACCCCTCCACTTT.